What follows is one T cell receptor beta chain and its context. The clone's antigen remains unknown. No base quality values were provided; no much bigger clone lies one nucleotide off. This entry comes from a study of hypomethylating agent response in myelodysplastic syndrome (dated by TCRdb to the early 2020s). Background for the entire study: Patients were treated with the hypomethylating agents azacitidine (about 70% of the 11) or decitabine (3 of 11). Among the myelodysplastic syndrome patients in the cohort, about nine were male and 2 were female. TET2 mutation was identified most frequently, being present in about 50% of the 11 patients. Six patients responded with complete response or hematologic improvement, and a few patients were non-responders. On average the patients were 72.2 +/- 6.3 years old, and a diploid cytogenetic profile was seen most often. Response was defined as complete response or hematologic improvement, and patients who met neither criterion were classified as non-responders.

Library prep was done by the immunoSEQ multiplex PCR assay. Sequencing was run at survey resolution with two replicates of approximately 200 ng each, for a total of roughly 400 ng of DNA per sample. Rearranged TCRB sequences in genomic DNA were detected with the hsTCRB kit, which uses multiplex PCR primers directed at V and J genes. In the first PCR, the CDR3 region was amplified for 30 to 35 cycles with the QIAGEN Multiplex PCR Kit. Sample barcodes and Illumina adapters were added to each replicate in a roughly 8-cycle second PCR. Quantification of the pooled libraries was done with a QuantStudio 6 and the KAPA library quantification kit. About 14 pM of pooled libraries was sequenced on an Illumina MiSeq using 156-cycle single-end reads plus a 15-cycle index read. Regarding the original processing steps: Of about 150,000 unique clonotypes, roughly 1.5% were flagged by VDJdb annotation as previously reported viral-epitope-specific clonotypes. Raw reads were processed by the immunoSEQ Data Assistant and immunoSEQ Analyzer into normalized, annotated TCRB repertoires. Clonotypes were analyzed with the immunarch R package version 0.6.5 and BioAnalyzer. Richness was estimated after downsampling every repertoire to the clone count of the smallest repertoire. Clonotypes were categorized as expanded, contracted or novel by Fisher's exact tests, where a novel clonotype had zero frequency before treatment. Significantly changed CDR3 beta sequences were clustered with GLIPH2 using simulation_depth=1000 and kmer_min_depth=3, and CDR3s shorter than five residues were excluded. TCRdb's version of the immuneACCESS table is confined to in-frame rearrangements and falls short of the full clone set. An unresolved V gene accounts for under half of the shortfall where checked; the remainder is of unknown origin. V and J calls and clone size are copied from that table; D and trimming were computed from the DNA. The sample table lists approximately 2,000 clones, 75% to 90% of them with a count of one. The top ten clones comprise 5.2% of the sample.

The CDR3 has 14 amino acids, counting the end cysteine and phenylalanine. The entry retains the CDR3 DNA only, 42 bases that are in frame from base 1. Sequences SGHTA (CDR1) and FQGNSA (CDR2) are obtained from the germline V gene. V was cut back by 5 bases and J by 6 bases, leaving a gap of 14 bases between them. Overall results and qualifications from the work: Possible recognition of novel MDS antigens by the shared GLIPH2 clusters was not confirmed, and experimental validation of that possible recognition is needed. Novel clonotypes appeared more often in responders, whereas non-responders had more contracted clonotypes after treatment. Only about 11 patients were analyzed, so the cohort was small. Healthy control donors were not age-matched to MDS patients, which could have impacted the MDS versus healthy comparison. After hypomethylating agent treatment, no significant change in richness, rarefaction diversity or clonality was seen, either across all patients or within response groups.

T-cell subsets were not sorted, and bulk bone marrow was analyzed instead. TCR beta CDR3 regions were immunosequenced from bone marrow of about eleven myelodysplastic syndrome patients before and after hypomethylating agent therapy. For longitudinal repertoire tracking, every patient provided one baseline bone marrow and two to three bone marrows collected at different post-treatment timepoints. Genomic DNA was isolated from whole bone marrow, and DNA quality was assessed with TapeStation, NanoDrop OneC and PicoGreen assays. The sequence was obtained from a human donor with myelodysplastic syndrome. The rearrangement joined TRBV7-2 to TRBJ2-4, with the D gene call left open. The source was bone marrow, collected before or after starting hypomethylating agent treatment for myelodysplastic syndrome (not recorded which). Here the CDR3 is given as CASSQSSSSNIQYF. Here is the DNA: TGTGCCAGCAGCCAAAGTTCCAGCTCAAACATTCAGTACTTC.